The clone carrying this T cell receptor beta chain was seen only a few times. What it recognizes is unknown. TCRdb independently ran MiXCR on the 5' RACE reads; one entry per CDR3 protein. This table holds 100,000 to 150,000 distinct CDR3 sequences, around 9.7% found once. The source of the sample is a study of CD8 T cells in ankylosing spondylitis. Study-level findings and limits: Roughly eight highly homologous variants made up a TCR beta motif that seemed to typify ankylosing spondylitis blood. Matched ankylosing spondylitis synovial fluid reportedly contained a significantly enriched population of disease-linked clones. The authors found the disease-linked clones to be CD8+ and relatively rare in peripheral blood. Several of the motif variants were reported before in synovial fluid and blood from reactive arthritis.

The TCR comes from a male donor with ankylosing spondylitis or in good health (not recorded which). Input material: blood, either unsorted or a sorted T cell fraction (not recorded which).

DNA for the CDR3: TGCGCCAGCAGCTTCTCGTTTTCAACGGGTGGGGAACAAGAGACCCAGTACTTC. It is translated as CASSFSFSTGGEQETQYF. V is TRBV5-1 and J is TRBJ2-5; D is ambiguous. The CDR3 runs to 18 residues. Germline V gene lookup returns CDR1 SGHRS and CDR2 YFSETQ. Trimming removed 2 bases at V and 2 bases at J, with 22 bases between.